This is a list of T cell receptor beta chains from one sample in a study of response to subunit inactivated influenza vaccine. TCRdb redid the calling of the RT-PCR reads with MiXCR, one entry per CDR3 protein. The sample shows 530,000 or so distinct CDR3 sequences, about 12% of them seen only once. The material sequenced was PBMCs from blood, taken on the day of vaccination. These receptors all come from a man aged 45-60 years who received an inactivated influenza vaccine. The CDR3 runs from the conserved cysteine through the conserved F or W. The D gene is left open where the match is weak. The size field is filled for only some rows; it gives once, few, many or a size class.

TRBD2,few,TRBV5-1,TRBJ2-1,CASSEFASGSSYNEQFF,TGCGCCAGCAGCGAGTTTGCTAGCGGGAGCTCCTACAATGAGCAGTTCTTC
-,-,TRBV11-2,TRBJ2-7,CASSFEGDFYYEQYF,TGTGCCAGCAGCTTCGAGGGGGACTTTTATTACGAGCAGTACTTC
-,few,TRBV20-1,TRBJ2-1,CSASPGTNNYNEQFF,TGCAGTGCTAGCCCCGGGACCAACAATTACAATGAGCAGTTCTTC
-,few,TRBV12-3/TRBV12-4,TRBJ2-5,CASSLGTGAETQYF,TGTGCCAGCAGTTTAGGTACGGGGGCAGAGACCCAGTACTTC
-,-,TRBV7-8,TRBJ2-7,CASSPNLIYEQYF,TGTGCCAGCAGCCCAAATTTAATCTACGAGCAGTACTTC
-,-,TRBV20-1,TRBJ2-5,CSASHTRYQETQYF,TGCAGTGCTAGTCACACACGATACCAAGAGACCCAGTACTTC
-,-,TRBV19,TRBJ2-7,CASSIHLRAYEQYF,TGTGCCAGTAGTATTCATCTAAGGGCCTACGAGCAGTACTTC
TRBD1,many,TRBV6-2/TRBV6-3,TRBJ2-7,CASSWAGGEQYF,TGTGCCAGCAGCTGGGCAGGGGGCGAGCAGTACTTC
TRBD1,-,TRBV4-2,TRBJ2-6,CASSPRDRAQLMANVLTF,TGTGCCAGCAGCCCGCGGGACAGGGCCCAACTGATGGCCAACGTCCTGACTTTC
-,-,TRBV6-5,TRBJ2-7,CASSWFDEQYF,TGTGCCAGCAGTTGGTTTGACGAGCAGTACTTC
TRBD2,-,TRBV5-1,TRBJ2-1,CASSLGGTSFDEQFF,TGCGCCAGCAGCTTGGGTGGGACTAGCTTCGATGAGCAGTTCTTC
-,many,TRBV27,TRBJ2-2,CASRLGGLNTGELFF,TGTGCCAGCAGATTAGGGGGGTTGAACACCGGGGAGCTGTTTTTT
-,few,TRBV5-1,TRBJ1-2,CASRRNNYGYTF,TGCGCCAGCAGACGGAACAACTATGGCTACACCTTC
-,many,TRBV5-1,TRBJ1-1,CASSRALTANTEAFF,TGCGCCAGCAGCAGGGCCCTTACAGCGAACACTGAAGCTTTCTTT
-,few,TRBV10-3,TRBJ2-2,CAIKSGHNTGELFF,TGTGCCATCAAAAGTGGGCACAACACCGGGGAGCTGTTTTTT
TRBD1,-,TRBV3-1,TRBJ2-6,CASSPWTGGTGANVLTF,TGTGCCAGCAGCCCATGGACAGGGGGCACTGGGGCCAACGTCCTGACTTTC
-,-,TRBV5-6,TRBJ1-1,CASSAEGYEAFF,TGTGCCAGCAGCGCCGAGGGGTACGAAGCTTTCTTT
TRBD1,many,TRBV29-1,TRBJ2-7,CSVRTGGEQYF,TGCAGCGTACGGACAGGGGGTGAGCAGTACTTC
TRBD1,-,TRBV5-1,TRBJ2-2,CASTRDRGRTGELFF,TGCGCCAGCACCAGGGACAGGGGGCGCACCGGGGAGCTGTTTTTT
-,few,TRBV4-1,TRBJ1-1,CASSQVDLNTEAFF,TGCGCCAGCAGCCAGGTGGACTTGAACACTGAAGCTTTCTTT
TRBD2,few,TRBV6-1,TRBJ2-1,CASWRATSGGNNEQFF,TGTGCCAGCTGGAGAGCGACTAGCGGGGGAAACAATGAGCAGTTCTTC
TRBD2,-,TRBV11-2,TRBJ2-1,CASSLGTSGRLPDYNEQFF,TGTGCCAGCAGCTTAGGAACTAGCGGGAGGCTCCCCGATTACAATGAGCAGTTCTTC
-,-,TRBV20-1,TRBJ2-6,CSARMGGSAGANVLTF,TGCAGTGCTAGAATGGGGGGTTCGGCTGGGGCCAACGTCCTGACTTTC
-,-,TRBV6-5,TRBJ1-6,CASRQINSPLHF,TGTGCCAGCAGGCAGATTAATTCACCCCTCCACTTT
TRBD2,-,TRBV4-1,TRBJ2-2,CASSQGLAENTGELFF,TGCGCCAGCAGCCAAGGTCTAGCGGAGAACACCGGGGAGCTGTTTTTT